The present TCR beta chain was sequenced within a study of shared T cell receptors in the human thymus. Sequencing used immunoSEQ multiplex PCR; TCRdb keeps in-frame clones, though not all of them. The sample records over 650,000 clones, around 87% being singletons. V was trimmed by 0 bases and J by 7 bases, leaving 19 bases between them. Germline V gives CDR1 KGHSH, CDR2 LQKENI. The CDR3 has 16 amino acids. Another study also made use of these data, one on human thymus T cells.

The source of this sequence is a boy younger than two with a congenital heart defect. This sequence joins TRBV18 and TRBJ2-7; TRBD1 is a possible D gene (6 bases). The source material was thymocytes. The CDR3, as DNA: TGTGCCAGCTCACCACCTACATTCTACAGGGTTCGGGAGCAGTACTTC. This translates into CASSPPTFYRVREQYF.